The 17 T cell receptor beta chains listed next were all sequenced from one sample in a study of CD8 T cells in Susac syndrome. Reverse transcription of roughly 0.45 to 1 ug RNA used random hexamers. One entry per CDR3 protein, called by TCRdb with MiXCR from the immunoSEQ multiplex PCR reads. The table has around 79,000 distinct CDR3 sequences, less than 95% seen once. Material for sequencing was CD8+ T cells from PBMCs. All receptors derive from a human donor with Susac syndrome.

This chain joins TRBV5-1 and TRBJ2-5; a possible D gene is TRBD2 (5 bases). Germline V CDR1 and CDR2: SGHRS, YFSETQ. The CDR3 loop spans 13 amino acids. Trimming removed 3 bases from V and 2 bases from J, with 8 bases in between. The CDR3 spells CASSSGSQETQYF. The CDR3 DNA follows: TGCGCCAGCAGCTCGGGATCTCAAGAGACCCAGTACTTC.

V gene TRBV4-2 combines with J gene TRBJ1-1; D is ambiguous. Trimming pared 7 bases from V and 1 base from J, leaving 13 bases between. Germline V gene data show CDR1 as LGHNA and CDR2 as YNFKEQ. The CDR3 has 14 residues. The DNA of the CDR3 is TGTGCCAGCACCACCGGGTGGGGGAACACTGAAGCTTTCTTT. Translating it yields CASTTGWGNTEAFF.

The gene calls are TRBV7-9 and TRBJ1-6, with 9 bases that match TRBD1. The CDR3 spans 14 residues. Germline loops: CDR1 SEHNR, CDR2 FQNEAQ (reference sequence). Losses at the gene ends were 5 bases for V and 7 bases for J; bases not matched to a gene: 3. The CDR3 coding sequence is TGTGCCAGCAGCCTCGGGACAGGGAATTCACCCCTCCACTTT. Encoded protein: CASSLGTGNSPLHF.

This chain joins TRBV6-2 or TRBV6-3 and TRBJ2-7; no clear D. V lost 2 bases and J 6 bases, leaving 11 bases between the germline ends. From germline, CDR1 is MNHEY and CDR2 SVGEGT. The CDR3 covers 13 residues. This CDR3 reads CASSYADGSEQYF. In nucleotides, the CDR3 is TGTGCCAGCAGTTACGCAGACGGCAGCGAGCAGTACTTC.

The rearrangement joins TRBV7-6 to TRBJ2-7; 12 bases fit TRBD2. The V and J ends lost 6 bases and 0 bases, in that order; junction bases with no gene match: 3. CDR1 and CDR2 from the germline V gene are SGHVS and FNYEAQ. The CDR3 consists of 15 residues. The CDR3 DNA reads TGTGCCAGCAGGCGGACTAGCGGGGTCTCCTACGAGCAGTACTTC. Translated: CASRRTSGVSYEQYF.

The V and J genes are TRBV24-1 and TRBJ1-6; TRBD1 might be the D (5 bases). CDR3 length: 14 amino acids. V was clipped by 12 bases and J by 8 bases, with 19 bases between them. Looked up from germline, CDR1 is KGHDR and CDR2 is SFDVKD. CDR3: CAPSNGREDSPLHF. The CDR3 DNA sequence: TGTGCCCCGAGCAATGGCAGGGAAGATTCACCCCTCCACTTT.

This clonotype was detected once. This chain uses TRBV5-1 with TRBJ2-7; TRBD2 agrees at 10 bases. This CDR3 comprises 14 residues. V lost 4 bases and J lost 5; bases outside the gene matches: 6. The germline CDR1 and CDR2 sequences are SGHRS and YFSETQ. The CDR3 sequence: CASSPLGTSDEQYF. CDR3 nucleotide sequence: TGCGCCAGCAGCCCCCTCGGGACTAGCGACGAGCAGTACTTC.

The chain uses TRBV10-3 and TRBJ2-1; perhaps TRBD1 as D (8 bases). The CDR3 runs to 15 residues. Germline V gives CDR1 ENHRY, CDR2 SYGVKD. Trimming left V 6 bases short and J 4 bases short, with 16 bases between. CDR3: CAIRRQGREYNEQFF. As DNA, the CDR3 is TGTGCCATCAGACGACAGGGGCGGGAGTACAATGAGCAGTTCTTC.

The chain links TRBV25-1 to TRBJ2-1, with unresolved D. CDR1 is MGHDK and CDR2 is SYGVNS in the germline V gene. CDR3 size: 13 residues. The ends were cut back, 4 bases at V and 4 bases at J, with 8 bases in the middle. The CDR3 is CASSGNRYNEQFF. The CDR3 DNA follows: TGTGCCAGCAGTGGTAACAGATACAATGAGCAGTTCTTC.

V and J are TRBV12-3 or TRBV12-4 and TRBJ2-7, with 7 bases aligning to TRBD2. CDR3 length: 15 residues. V lost 2 bases and J lost 0; bases outside the gene matches: 4. In DNA form, the CDR3 reads TGTGCCAGCAGTTTAAGCGGGGAGCGCTCCTACGAGCAGTACTTC. Translated, it gives CASSLSGERSYEQYF.

The genes are TRBV7-8 and TRBJ2-1; 9 bases are shared with TRBD2. V was clipped by 1 base and J by 5 bases; unmatched bases: 15. There are 19 residues in the CDR3. The germline CDR1 and CDR2 sequences are SGHVS and FQNEAQ. In DNA, the CDR3 is TGTGCCAGCAGCTTAGGACCAGCGGGGGGAAGATTAAAAAACAATGAGCAGTTCTTC. As protein: CASSLGPAGGRLKNNEQFF.

This clonotype was counted a single time. This sequence joins TRBV5-1 and TRBJ2-7; D possibly uses TRBD1 or TRBD2 (5 bases each). CDR3 length: 15 amino acids. Looked up from germline, CDR1 is SGHRS and CDR2 is YFSETQ. V gave up 4 bases and J gave up 6 bases, with 20 bases separating them. CDR3 in DNA: TGCGCCAGCAGCGGGGAAGGGGACCACTGGTCCGAGCAGTACTTC. Its protein product is CASSGEGDHWSEQYF.

The chain uses TRBV29-1 and TRBJ2-1; D unclear. Trimming removed 2 bases from V and 8 bases from J, with 10 bases in between. The CDR3 is 12 amino acids. In germline, CDR1 is SQVTM, CDR2 ANQGSEA. CDR3 nucleotide sequence: TGCAGCGTTGAACCTTCCCGGGATGAGCAGTTCTTC. This encodes CSVEPSRDEQFF.

The genes are TRBV29-1 and TRBJ1-3; D gene ambiguous. Trimming pared 5 bases from V and 7 bases from J, leaving 12 bases between. The CDR3 sequence is 12 residues long. Per the germline V gene, CDR1 is SQVTM and CDR2 is ANQGSEA. DNA for the CDR3: TGCAGCGTTCGCCAGGTAGACAACACCATATATTTT. Translating gives CSVRQVDNTIYF. The whole variable domain, remainder taken from reference TRBV29-1 and TRBJ1-3, is SAVISQKPSRDICQRGTSLTIQCQVDSQVTMMFWYRQQPGQSLTLIATANQGSEATYESGFVIDKFPISRPNLTFSTLTVSNMSPEDSSIYLCSVRQVDNTIYFGEGSWLTVV.

The J gene is TRBJ1-6, the V gene TRBV13, with D uncertain. Deletions cut 5 bases from V and 10 bases from J, with 9 bases between. Germline V gives CDR1 PRHDT, CDR2 FYEKMQ (reference sequence). The CDR3 length is 12 residues. The CDR3 loop is CASSLGWSPLHF. In DNA, the CDR3 is TGTGCCAGCAGCCTCGGGTGGTCACCCCTCCACTTT.

The rearrangement joins TRBV20-1 to TRBJ1-5; a possible D gene is TRBD1 (6 bases). In germline, CDR1 is DFQATT, CDR2 SNEGSKA (reference sequence). CDR3 length: 14 amino acids. Trimming pared 3 bases from V and 4 bases from J, leaving 13 bases between. This CDR3 reads CSARGHPQNQPQHF. CDR3 bases: TGCAGTGCTAGGGGACATCCTCAGAATCAGCCCCAGCATTTT.

The gene calls are TRBV28 and TRBJ1-1; D is perhaps TRBD1 (5 bases). V shed 1 base and J shed 1 base, with 10 bases lying between them. Germline loops: CDR1 MDHEN, CDR2 SYDVKM. CDR3 size: 15 residues. The CDR3 DNA reads TGTGCCAGCAGTTTATTCCTCCAGGGGAACACTGAAGCTTTCTTT. Amino acid sequence: CASSLFLQGNTEAFF.